Presented here are 3 T cell receptor beta chains from one specimen sequenced in a study of cytomegalovirus exposure and HLA in healthy donors. Vbeta (60) and Jbeta (13) primers were used in the PCR. Here immunoSEQ multiplex PCR was the method, and the copy in TCRdb shows in-frame clones only, minus some. This table has 150,000 or so clones, around 84% appearing once. Sequenced input: PBMCs. All receptors come from a middle-aged woman in good health and CMV-seronegative.

The chain combines TRBV27 with TRBJ1-3; D unclear. CDR3 length equals 14 residues. Germline V lookup: CDR1 MNHEY, CDR2 SMNVEV (reference sequence). With 3 bases removed from V and 1 base from J, the gap between germline ends came to 7 bases. DNA of the CDR3: TGTGCCAGCAGTTTTAGCAGTTCTGGAAACACCATATATTTT. Translating gives CASSFSSSGNTIYF.

The chain combines TRBV29-1 with TRBJ2-7; D is unclear. This CDR3 has 13 residues. Germline values: CDR1 SQVTM, CDR2 ANQGSEA. V was clipped by 4 bases and J by 5 bases, with 15 bases between them. CDR3 sequence reads: CSVGSPGRHEQYF. In DNA form, the CDR3 reads TGCAGCGTTGGATCCCCTGGGCGTCACGAGCAGTACTTC.

As concerns this clone: The sample holds other DNA sequences that translate to the same CDR3. The rearrangement links TRBV7-9 to TRBJ1-5; no clear D gene. The CDR3 sequence is 15 residues long. V lost 1 base to trimming and J lost 4 bases, with 11 bases between them. CDR1 is SEHNR, CDR2 FQNEAQ, per germline (reference sequence). The CDR3 is CASSLEGGGNQPQHF. The DNA for the CDR3 is TGTGCCAGCAGCTTAGAAGGCGGAGGTAATCAGCCCCAGCATTTT.